This T cell receptor beta chain was sequenced during a study of T cell responses to AZD1222 COVID-19 vaccine. Regarding the study as a whole: The study sampled repertoires only after the peak T cell response. Seropositive status at baseline applied to only six AZD1222 recipients.

Per the germline V gene, CDR1 is LNHDA and CDR2 is SQIVND (reference sequence). CDR3 length: 14 residues. The V and J ends lost 0 bases and 4 bases respectively, with 7 bases between them. The table came from immunoSEQ multiplex PCR; TCRdb's copy has only in-frame clones and leaves some out. The sample carries roughly 100,000 clones, roughly 91% recorded once. Comment on this clone: As yet, its antigen is unknown.

This receptor was identified in an adult in good health. V and J are TRBV19 and TRBJ1-5; D unclear. This specimen consisted of peripheral blood, obtained on day 0 of AZD1222 vaccination. CDR3 sequence reads: CASSIDRRNQPQHF. Written as DNA, the CDR3 is TGTGCCAGTAGTATAGACAGGAGAAATCAGCCCCAGCATTTT.